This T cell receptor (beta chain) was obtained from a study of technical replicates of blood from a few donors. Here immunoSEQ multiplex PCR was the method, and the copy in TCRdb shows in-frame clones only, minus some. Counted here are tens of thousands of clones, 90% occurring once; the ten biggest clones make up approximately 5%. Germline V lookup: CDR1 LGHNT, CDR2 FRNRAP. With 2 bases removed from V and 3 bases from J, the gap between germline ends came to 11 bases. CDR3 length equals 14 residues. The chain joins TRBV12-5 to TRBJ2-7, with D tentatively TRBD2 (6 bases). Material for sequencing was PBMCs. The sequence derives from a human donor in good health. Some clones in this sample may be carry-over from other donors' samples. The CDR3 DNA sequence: TGTGCTAGTGGTTTGCCGCGACTAGTCTACGAGCAGTACTTC. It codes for CASGLPRLVYEQYF. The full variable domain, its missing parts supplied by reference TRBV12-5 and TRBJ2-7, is DARVTQTPRHKVTEMGQEVTMRCQPILGHNTVFWYRQTMMQGLELLAYFRNRAPLDDSGMPKDRFSAEMPDATLATLKIQPSEPRDSAVYFCASGLPRLVYEQYFGPGTRLTVT.